The 25 T cell receptor beta chains below come from one sample, sequenced in a study of blood T cell repertoires in COVID-19. Clones were sequenced by immunoSEQ multiplex PCR, and TCRdb holds only the in-frame ones, with some missing. The sample includes 160,000 or so clones, roughly 84% of them seen just once. The material sequenced was peripheral blood. These receptor sequences come from a woman aged 45-59 years with COVID-19, enrolled during active disease.

This chain connects TRBV7-8 to TRBJ2-7; 7 bases align to TRBD2. This CDR3 is built from 13 residues. V was clipped by 3 bases and J by 3 bases; unmatched bases: 2. Germline loops: CDR1 SGHVS, CDR2 FQNEAQ. Here the CDR3 reads CASSFGGYYEQYF. The CDR3 DNA is TGTGCCAGCAGCTTCGGGGGGTACTACGAGCAGTACTTC.

The chain has TRBV28 and TRBJ2-3, with TRBD2 identical over 10 bases. The germline V gene has CDR1 MDHEN and CDR2 SYDVKM. Germline trimming cut 5 bases from V and 4 bases from J; bases unmatched to any gene: 6. The CDR3 covers 15 residues. The CDR3 DNA reads as TGTGCCAGCAGTCTACTAGCGGGGTACGCAGATACGCAGTATTTT. Residues: CASSLLAGYADTQYF.

The CDR3 reads CASRGQTTGNEQFF. CDR3 nucleotides: TGTGCCAGCAGGGGACAAACTACGGGGAATGAGCAGTTCTTC. The chain employs TRBV6-5 and TRBJ2-1; perhaps TRBD1 as D (6 bases). Germline CDR1 reads MNHEY; CDR2 reads SVGAGI. The CDR3 is 14 residues long. Trimming took 6 bases from V and 7 from J, leaving 16 bases between them.

The chain combines TRBV5-1 with TRBJ2-1; 9 bases fit TRBD2. Germline V gene lookup returns CDR1 SGHRS and CDR2 YFSETQ. Trimming at V came to 0 bases and at J to 7 bases, leaving 5 bases not matched to a gene. This CDR3 has 15 residues. The CDR3 sequence is CASSLVSSGGNEQFF. As DNA, the CDR3 is TGCGCCAGCAGCTTGGTGAGTAGCGGGGGAAATGAGCAGTTCTTC.

The chain has TRBV5-6 and TRBJ2-7; 10 bases match TRBD2. The CDR3 consists of 15 residues. Germline CDR1 SGHDT, CDR2 YYEEEE. V dropped 0 bases and J dropped 3; count of bases not matched to a gene: 3. This chain's CDR3 is CASSLGGTSVYEQYF. As DNA, the CDR3 is TGTGCCAGCAGCTTGGGGGGGACTAGCGTCTACGAGCAGTACTTC.

CDR3 region: CASSVGTANTGELFF. The CDR3 DNA sequence: TGTGCCAGCAGCGTAGGAACAGCCAACACCGGGGAGCTGTTTTTT. This chain links TRBV9 with TRBJ2-2; D is unclear. Germline V gene sequence: CDR1 SGDLS, CDR2 YYNGEE. This CDR3 region has 15 residues. Trimming removed 0 bases at V and 2 bases at J, with 8 bases between.

The CDR3 loop reads CASSVGVGPYGYTF. The DNA for the CDR3 is TGTGCCAGCAGCGTAGGAGTGGGGCCGTATGGCTACACCTTC. The V call is TRBV9, the J call TRBJ1-2, with D possibly TRBD1 on 5 matching bases. CDR1 SGDLS and CDR2 YYNGEE come from the germline V gene. The V end was cut by 0 bases, the J end by 5 bases, with 11 bases between. This CDR3 spans 14 amino acids. The variable domain in full, completed from reference TRBV9 and TRBJ1-2, reads DSGVTQTPKHLITATGQRVTLRCSPRSGDLSVYWYQQSLDQGLQFLIQYYNGEERAKGNILERFSAQQFPDLHSELNLSSLELGDSALYFCASSVGVGPYGYTFGSGTRLTVV.

The gene calls are TRBV15 and TRBJ1-2, with D perhaps TRBD1 (6 bases). V was shortened by 6 bases and J by 3 bases, with 14 bases between the two germline ends. This CDR3 comprises 14 residues. In germline, CDR1 is LNHNV, CDR2 YYDKDF (reference sequence). CDR3 nucleotide sequence: TGTGCCACCAGTTACGCGGGGGCAGACTATGGCTACACCTTC. Translated, it gives CATSYAGADYGYTF.

V gene TRBV18 combines with J gene TRBJ1-2; D ambiguous. This CDR3 spans 16 amino acids. Germline V gene sequence: CDR1 KGHSH, CDR2 LQKENI. The V end was cut by 5 bases, the J end by 3 bases, with 19 bases between. For the CDR3, the DNA is TGTGCCAGCTCATGGGCAGGTAGAAGGTCGGACTATGGCTACACCTTC. Its protein product is CASSWAGRRSDYGYTF.

This clone was seen more than once but under ten times. The CDR3 region has the DNA TGTGCCAGCTCACCACCGAACAGGGGAGGGAACACTGAAGCTTTCTTT. Protein sequence: CASSPPNRGGNTEAFF. The rearrangement uses TRBV18 and TRBJ1-1, with 7 bases lining up with TRBD1. Trimming took 0 bases from V and 1 from J; bases not matched to a gene: 5. Germline CDR1 KGHSH, CDR2 LQKENI. The CDR3 covers 16 residues.

The V and J genes are TRBV7-6 and TRBJ2-1; 9 nucleotides align to TRBD2. The CDR3 has 16 amino acids. The germline CDR1 and CDR2 sequences are SGHVS and FNYEAQ. Trimming cost V 5 bases and J 2 bases; bases outside gene matches: 7. The CDR3 sequence: CASSPLAGATYNEQFF. CDR3 DNA sequence: TGTGCCAGCAGCCCGTTAGCGGGGGCGACCTACAATGAGCAGTTCTTC. The full variable domain, rest sourced from reference TRBV7-6 and TRBJ2-1, is GAGVSQSPRYKVTKRGQDVALRCDPISGHVSLYWYRQALGQGPEFLTYFNYEAQQDKSGLPNDRFSAERPEGSISTLTIQRTEQRDSAMYRCASSPLAGATYNEQFFGPGTRLTVL.

This chain connects TRBV7-9 to TRBJ2-2, with TRBD1 matching 8 bases. V dropped 2 bases and J dropped 4; count of bases not matched to a gene: 3. CDR3 length: 15 residues. Looked up from germline, CDR1 is SEHNR and CDR2 is FQNEAQ (reference sequence). The CDR3 nucleotides are TGTGCCAGCAGCTTAAAGGACAGGGCCACCGGGGAGCTGTTTTTT. Residues: CASSLKDRATGELFF.

The genes are TRBV28 and TRBJ1-6; 10 bases map to TRBD1. The junction had 5 bases not matched to a gene; V was cut back by 5 bases and J by 7 bases. Germline V gene sequence: CDR1 MDHEN, CDR2 SYDVKM. The CDR3 sequence is 15 residues long. The CDR3 is CASSLDRGKNSPLHF. The CDR3 bases are TGTGCCAGCAGTCTGGACAGGGGGAAAAATTCACCCCTCCACTTT.

This clone was detected only a few times. The chain links TRBV5-1 to TRBJ2-7; TRBD1 is a possible D gene (6 bases). The ends were cut back, 0 bases at V and 4 bases at J, with 14 bases in the middle. CDR3 length: 15 amino acids. Per the germline V gene, CDR1 is SGHRS and CDR2 is YFSETQ. The CDR3 coding sequence is TGCGCCAGCAGCTTGGCACAGGGAATGGTTTACGAGCAGTACTTC. This codes for CASSLAQGMVYEQYF. Variable domain in full (rest from reference TRBV5-1 and TRBJ2-7): KAGVTQTPRYLIKTRGQQVTLSCSPISGHRSVSWYQQTPGQGLQFLFEYFSETQRNKGNFPGRFSGRQFSNSRSEMNVSTLELGDSALYLCASSLAQGMVYEQYFGPGTRLTVT.

The V and J genes are TRBV4-3 and TRBJ2-7, with TRBD2 identical over 12 bases. The V gene's germline CDR1 is LGHNA and CDR2 YSLEER. This CDR3 region has 16 residues. V shed 0 bases, J shed 2 bases, and the junction held 2 bases outside the gene matches. CDR3 sequence reads: CASSQDTSGGTYEQYF. CDR3 bases: TGCGCCAGCAGCCAAGATACTAGCGGGGGGACCTACGAGCAGTACTTC.

The chain combines TRBV5-1 with TRBJ2-3, with 10 bases identical to TRBD1. Per the germline V gene, CDR1 is SGHRS and CDR2 is YFSETQ. There are 14 residues in the CDR3. V trimming: 4 bases; J trimming: 5 bases; junction bases outside the gene matches: 4. The CDR3 region has the DNA TGCGCCAGCAGCAAGGGACAGGGGCTAGATACGCAGTATTTT. Translation: CASSKGQGLDTQYF.

The gene calls are TRBV7-2 and TRBJ2-7; D might be TRBD1 (6 bases). The V gene lost 4 bases and the J gene lost 2 bases, with 12 bases spanning the gap. The CDR3 is made up of 14 amino acids. The germline CDR1 and CDR2 sequences are SGHTA and FQGNSA. In nucleotides, the CDR3 is TGTGCCAGCAGCTCGCTGGGACAAGCCTACGAGCAGTACTTC. Encoded protein: CASSSLGQAYEQYF.

The V gene is TRBV7-7, the J gene TRBJ1-6, with 7 bases fitting TRBD1. Germline V gene lookup returns CDR1 SSHAT and CDR2 FNYEAQ (reference sequence). V was clipped by 3 bases and J by 9 bases; unmatched bases: 5. The CDR3 runs to 14 residues. The CDR3 DNA follows: TGTGCCAGCAGCTTGGACAGGAGGATTTCACCCCTCCACTTT. Its protein is CASSLDRRISPLHF.

This clone was recorded a few times. This sequence joins TRBV9 and TRBJ2-6; TRBD1 agrees at 11 bases. Germline CDR1 is SGDLS and CDR2 is YYNGEE. V lost 1 base and J lost 0; bases outside the gene matches: 3. The CDR3 is 18 residues long. The CDR3, as DNA: TGTGCCAGCAGCGTAATCGGGACAGGGGGCTCTGGGGCCAACGTCCTGACTTTC. It translates to CASSVIGTGGSGANVLTF. Complete variable domain (other parts from reference TRBV9 and TRBJ2-6): DSGVTQTPKHLITATGQRVTLRCSPRSGDLSVYWYQQSLDQGLQFLIQYYNGEERAKGNILERFSAQQFPDLHSELNLSSLELGDSALYFCASSVIGTGGSGANVLTFGAGSRLTVL.

About this clone itself: Other DNA sequences in the same sample also yield this CDR3. V usage is TRBV19 and J usage is TRBJ1-5; 7 bases fit TRBD1. V shed 3 bases and J 7 bases; nucleotides not matched to a gene: 3. This CDR3 is built from 13 residues. CDR1 is LNHDA, CDR2 SQIVND, per germline (reference sequence). CDR3 residues: CASSMGRGQPQHF. Written as DNA, the CDR3 is TGTGCCAGTAGTATGGGCAGGGGGCAGCCCCAGCATTTT.

The rearrangement uses TRBV7-7 and TRBJ2-5; TRBD2 matches at 8 bases. The length of the CDR3 is 15 residues. Germline CDR1 reads SSHAT; CDR2 reads FNYEAQ (reference sequence). Germline trimming cut 8 bases from V and 3 bases from J; bases unmatched to any gene: 11. The CDR3 is CASGEGAGAEETQYF. The CDR3, as DNA: TGTGCCAGCGGGGAGGGAGCGGGGGCTGAAGAGACCCAGTACTTC.

The genes are TRBV5-6 and TRBJ1-2; 7 bases align to TRBD1. The V segment lost 5 bases and the J segment 8 bases; nucleotides outside the gene matches: 15. CDR1 SGHDT and CDR2 YYEEEE come from the germline V gene. The CDR3 extends over 15 amino acids. Written as DNA, the CDR3 is TGTGCCAGCAGTTCTACACTCCGGGACAGCCAGGGCTACACCTTC. It codes for CASSSTLRDSQGYTF. Drawing the rest from reference TRBV5-6 and TRBJ1-2, the complete variable domain is DAGVTQSPTHLIKTRGQQVTLRCSPKSGHDTVSWYQQALGQGPQFIFQYYEEEERQRGNFPDRFSGHQFPNYSSELNVNALLLGDSALYLCASSSTLRDSQGYTFGSGTRLTVV.

This sequence joins TRBV7-9 and TRBJ2-7, with D perhaps TRBD1 (5 bases). The CDR3 runs to 15 residues. Germline-derived CDR1 and CDR2 are SEHNR and FQNEAQ (reference sequence). The germline V and J ends were trimmed by 5 bases and 1 base, with 15 bases remaining between them. CDR3 region: CASSPGIDGSYEQYF. CDR3 DNA: TGTGCCAGCAGCCCAGGGATTGACGGGTCCTACGAGCAGTACTTC. Combining the CDR3 with reference TRBV7-9 and TRBJ2-7 gives the whole variable domain DTGVSQNPRHKITKRGQNVTFRCDPISEHNRLYWYRQTLGQGPEFLTYFQNEAQLEKSRLLSDRFSAERPKGSFSTLEIQRTEQGDSAMYLCASSPGIDGSYEQYFGPGTRLTVT.

This chain connects TRBV6-5 to TRBJ1-2; 8 bases map to TRBD1. Germline V gene sequence: CDR1 MNHEY, CDR2 SVGAGI. J gave up 6 bases and V 6 bases, and 9 bases lay outside the gene matches. The CDR3 totals 14 residues. This chain's CDR3 is CASSRTGISHGYTF. CDR3 bases: TGTGCCAGCAGCCGGACAGGGATTTCCCATGGCTACACCTTC.

The chain joins TRBV6-2 or TRBV6-3 to TRBJ2-3; 9 nucleotides match TRBD1. There are 16 residues in the CDR3. With 2 bases clipped from V and 3 bases from J, the junction kept 6 bases outside the gene matches. From germline, CDR1 is MNHEY and CDR2 SVGEGT. CDR3 in amino acids: CASSYVTGGTTDTQYF. The CDR3 region has the DNA TGTGCCAGCAGTTACGTCACAGGGGGCACGACAGATACGCAGTATTTT.